These 13 T cell receptor beta chains originate from one sample sequenced in a study of shared clonotypes between healthy human individuals. Sequenced by immunoSEQ multiplex PCR; TCRdb stores in-frame clones only, minus some. This sample yields some 680,000 clones, of which around 78% are seen a single time; roughly 1.9% belongs to the top ten. Sequencing was done on a sample of memory CD4+ T cells sorted from blood. Subset given: CD45RA-negative fraction. These receptors originate from a woman in her thirties in good health.

This clone has just one count. The chain is built from TRBV5-4 and TRBJ2-1; 8 bases are a match to TRBD2. Trimming took 4 bases from V and 10 from J; bases not matched to a gene: 16. Germline loops: CDR1 SGHNT, CDR2 YYREEE (reference sequence). This CDR3 has 16 amino acids. CDR3 region: CASSPAAGGTGLEQFF. Written as DNA, the CDR3 is TGTGCCAGCAGCCCCGCCGCGGGGGGAACGGGACTGGAGCAGTTCTTC.

The gene calls are TRBV11-2 and TRBJ1-1, with D hard to call. With 1 base removed from V and 0 bases from J, the gap between germline ends came to 6 bases. This CDR3 comprises 14 residues. Per germline, CDR1 SGHAT and CDR2 FQNNGV. In DNA, the CDR3 is TGTGCCAGCAGCTTAGGGCACTTGAACACTGAAGCTTTCTTT. It specifies CASSLGHLNTEAFF.

This chain uses TRBV5-1 with TRBJ2-5; possibly TRBD1 for D (6 bases). V gave up 5 bases and J gave up 2 bases, with 13 bases separating them. Germline CDR1 reads SGHRS; CDR2 reads YFSETQ. The CDR3 covers 14 residues. Here the CDR3 reads CASRELRGQETQYF. CDR3 sequence (DNA): TGCGCCAGCAGAGAATTGAGGGGGCAAGAGACCCAGTACTTC.

The V call is TRBV5-1, the J call TRBJ2-7; 8 bases agree with TRBD2. The CDR3 contains 15 residues. V lost 0 bases to trimming and J lost 2 bases; unmatched junction nucleotides: 4. Germline CDR1 is SGHRS and CDR2 is YFSETQ. CDR3 sequence (DNA): TGCGCCAGCAGCTTGGTAGCGGGGCCAACCTACGAGCAGTACTTC. Protein sequence: CASSLVAGPTYEQYF. Full variable domain (missing parts from reference TRBV5-1 and TRBJ2-7): KAGVTQTPRYLIKTRGQQVTLSCSPISGHRSVSWYQQTPGQGLQFLFEYFSETQRNKGNFPGRFSGRQFSNSRSEMNVSTLELGDSALYLCASSLVAGPTYEQYFGPGTRLTVT.

The chain carries TRBV29-1 and TRBJ2-7; possible D gene TRBD1, 6 bases. CDR1 and CDR2 (germline): SQVTM, ANQGSEA. Trimming cost V 7 bases and J 0 bases, with 13 bases left between them. The CDR3 extends over 13 amino acids. The CDR3 is CSGATGISYEQYF. For the CDR3, the DNA is TGCAGCGGAGCCACAGGGATCTCCTACGAGCAGTACTTC.

The V and J genes are TRBV9 and TRBJ2-5; D gene unclear. Trimming took 0 bases from V and 0 from J, leaving 12 bases between them. The length of the CDR3 is 16 residues. The germline V gene encodes CDR1 SGDLS and CDR2 YYNGEE. CDR3 amino acids: CASSVAPHSNQETQYF. The CDR3 bases are TGTGCCAGCAGCGTAGCTCCCCACTCTAACCAAGAGACCCAGTACTTC.

The CDR3 reads CASSRLGAGDTQYF. CDR3 coding DNA: TGTGCCAGCTCACGGCTGGGCGCGGGAGATACGCAGTATTTT. The V gene is TRBV18, the J gene TRBJ2-3; possibly TRBD2 for D (5 bases). Per germline, CDR1 KGHSH and CDR2 LQKENI. This CDR3 is built from 14 residues. V shed 4 bases and J shed 5 bases, with 13 bases lying between them.

This chain links TRBV29-1 with TRBJ1-1, with 8 bases aligning to TRBD1. The V segment lost 3 bases and the J segment 9 bases; nucleotides outside the gene matches: 12. This CDR3 contains 14 residues. In germline, CDR1 is SQVTM, CDR2 ANQGSEA. CDR3 loop: CSVDALDRVGKAFF. The CDR3 DNA reads as TGCAGCGTTGATGCTCTGGACAGGGTCGGAAAAGCTTTCTTT.

The chain has TRBV5-1 and TRBJ2-7; 9 nucleotides agree with TRBD1. CDR3 length: 14 residues. With 4 bases clipped from V and 8 bases from J, the junction kept 10 bases outside the gene matches. CDR1 and CDR2 (germline): SGHRS, YFSETQ. CDR3 sequence (DNA): TGCGCCAGCAGCGCCGGGACAGGGTCACTACAGCAGTACTTC. Protein: CASSAGTGSLQQYF.

The chain recombines TRBV6-6 with TRBJ1-3; D is unclear. CDR1 is MNHNY and CDR2 is SVGAGI in the germline V gene (reference sequence). With 2 bases removed from V and 4 bases from J, the gap between germline ends came to 9 bases. The CDR3 runs 14 residues. The CDR3 protein is CASSYEERGNTIYF. The CDR3 DNA sequence: TGTGCCAGCAGTTACGAAGAACGCGGAAACACCATATATTTT.

J is TRBJ2-7 and V is TRBV11-3; D perhaps matches TRBD2 (5 bases). The V gene's germline CDR1 is SGHNT and CDR2 YENEEA. The CDR3 is 15 amino acids. V was pared by 3 bases and J by 4 bases, with 16 bases between. The CDR3 region is CASSLEQTGLYEQYF. CDR3 DNA: TGTGCCAGCAGCTTGGAGCAAACCGGACTGTACGAGCAGTACTTC.

The chain carries TRBV5-4 and TRBJ1-1, with D perhaps matching TRBD1 (5 bases). V was cut by 1 base and J by 2 bases, with 9 bases left in between. Germline CDR1 SGHNT, CDR2 YYREEE (reference sequence). This CDR3 contains 14 residues. The CDR3 is CASSLWGSNTEAFF. DNA of the CDR3: TGTGCCAGCAGCTTGTGGGGCAGTAACACTGAAGCTTTCTTT.

This chain connects TRBV7-9 to TRBJ1-5, with 7 bases identical to TRBD1. The CDR3 totals 15 residues. Germline values: CDR1 SEHNR, CDR2 FQNEAQ (reference sequence). Trimming cost V 2 bases and J 6 bases; bases outside gene matches: 7. This CDR3 is CASSLSTGNLQPQHF. In nucleotides, the CDR3 is TGTGCCAGCAGCTTATCGACAGGGAACCTTCAGCCCCAGCATTTT.